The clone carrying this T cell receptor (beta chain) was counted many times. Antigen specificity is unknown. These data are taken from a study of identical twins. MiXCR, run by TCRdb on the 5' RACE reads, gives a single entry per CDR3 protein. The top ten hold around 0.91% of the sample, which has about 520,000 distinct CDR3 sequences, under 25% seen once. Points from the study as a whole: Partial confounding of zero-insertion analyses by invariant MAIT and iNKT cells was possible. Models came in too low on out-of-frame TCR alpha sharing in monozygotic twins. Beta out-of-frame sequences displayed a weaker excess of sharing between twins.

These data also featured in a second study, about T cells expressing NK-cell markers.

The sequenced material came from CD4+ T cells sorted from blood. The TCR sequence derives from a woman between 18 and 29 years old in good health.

The CDR3 DNA sequence: TGTGCCATCAGGAATTCCGGGACAGGGGGCCGCGAGCAGTACTTC. This sequence encodes CAIRNSGTGGREQYF. This chain joins TRBV10-3 and TRBJ2-7; TRBD1 aligns across 12 bases. The CDR3 length is 15 residues. After removal of 6 bases from V and 6 bases from J, the junction contained 9 bases not matched to a gene. Germline CDR1 is ENHRY and CDR2 is SYGVKD.